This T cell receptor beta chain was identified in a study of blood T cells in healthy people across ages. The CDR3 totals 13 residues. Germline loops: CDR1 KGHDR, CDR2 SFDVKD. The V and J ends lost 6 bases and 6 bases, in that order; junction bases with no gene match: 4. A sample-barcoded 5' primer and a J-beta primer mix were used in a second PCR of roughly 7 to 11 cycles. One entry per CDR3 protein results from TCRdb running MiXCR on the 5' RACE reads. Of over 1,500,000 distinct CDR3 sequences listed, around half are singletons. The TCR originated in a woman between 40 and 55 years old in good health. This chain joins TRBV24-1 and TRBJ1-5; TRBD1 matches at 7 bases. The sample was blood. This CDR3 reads CATSQGVLQPQHF. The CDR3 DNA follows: TGTGCCACCAGTCAGGGGGTCCTTCAGCCCCAGCATTTT.